The 25 T cell receptor beta chains given below trace back to one sample, sequenced in a study of blood T cell repertoires in COVID-19. Repertoires were generated with immunoSEQ multiplex PCR, while TCRdb's copy carries only in-frame clones and drops some. This table holds around 250,000 clones, around 87% found once. What was sequenced was PBMCs or T cells enriched from blood (not recorded which). The receptors shown here come from a woman aged 45-65 years who had recovered from COVID-19.

The chain couples TRBV2 to TRBJ2-1; the match to TRBD2 covers 13 bases. The trim removed 6 bases at V and 3 bases at J, leaving 2 bases unmatched. CDR1 is SNHLY and CDR2 is FYNNEI in the germline V gene. This CDR3 comprises 15 residues. The CDR3 DNA is TGTGCCAGCAGAAGGACTAGCGGGAGCTACAATGAGCAGTTCTTC. It specifies CASRRTSGSYNEQFF. The variable domain in full, with the rest retrieved from reference TRBV2 and TRBJ2-1, is EPEVTQTPSHQVTQMGQEVILRCVPISNHLYFYWYRQILGQKVEFLVSFYNNEISEKSEIFDDQFSVERPDGSNFTLKIRSTKLEDSAMYFCASRRTSGSYNEQFFGPGTRLTVL.

On this clone: A junction end diverges from the germline sequence, so it may reflect a read error. V gene TRBV28 combines with J gene TRBJ1-1; perhaps TRBD1 as D (5 bases). CDR3 size: 15 residues. Germline V lookup: CDR1 MDHEN, CDR2 SYDVKM. The CDR3 region has the DNA TGTGCCAGCAATTTAGTAGGGGCATCGGACACTGAAGCTTTCTTT. Translated, it gives CASNLVGASDTEAFF. Full variable domain (missing parts from reference TRBV28 and TRBJ1-1): DVKVTQSSRYLVKRTGEKVFLECVQDMDHENMFWYRQDPGLGLRLIYFSYDVKMKEKGDIPEGYSVSREKKERFSLILESASTNQTSMYLCASNLVGASDTEAFFGQGTRLTVV.

The chain carries TRBV18 and TRBJ2-7; 8 nucleotides agree with TRBD1. Per germline, CDR1 KGHSH and CDR2 LQKENI. This CDR3 region has 13 residues. J gave up 3 bases and V 5 bases, and 3 bases lay outside the gene matches. The CDR3 loop is CASSDGQGYEQYF. CDR3 in DNA: TGTGCCAGCTCAGATGGACAGGGCTACGAGCAGTACTTC.

The chain is built from TRBV13 and TRBJ2-7; the D gene is possibly TRBD1 (7 bases). There are 15 residues in the CDR3. The germline CDR1 and CDR2 sequences are PRHDT and FYEKMQ (reference sequence). V lost 3 bases, J lost 4 bases, and 16 bases lay in between. The CDR3 protein is CASSFSGGKRYEQYF. Here the CDR3 DNA reads TGTGCCAGCAGCTTTTCAGGGGGGAAAAGATACGAGCAGTACTTC.

V is TRBV11-3 and J is TRBJ2-2; tentatively, D is TRBD1 (5 bases). V lost 6 bases and J lost 4, with 6 bases in between. The CDR3 has 12 amino acids. Germline-derived CDR1 and CDR2 are SGHNT and YENEEA. This CDR3 reads CASSRGTGELFF. DNA of the CDR3: TGTGCCAGCAGTAGGGGCACCGGGGAGCTGTTTTTT.

The chain joins TRBV2 to TRBJ2-3, with D unclear. The CDR3 has 14 residues. V was cut by 2 bases and J by 6 bases, with 12 bases left in between. The germline CDR1 and CDR2 sequences are SNHLY and FYNNEI. The CDR3 bases are TGTGCCAGCAGTGAATCAATTGGAGCGGATACGCAGTATTTT. Its protein is CASSESIGADTQYF.

This clone was counted only a few times. This chain connects TRBV9 to TRBJ2-1; a possible D gene is TRBD2 (5 bases). V was shortened by 4 bases and J by 0 bases, with 11 bases between the two germline ends. Germline V gene lookup returns CDR1 SGDLS and CDR2 YYNGEE. CDR3 length: 15 residues. This CDR3 reads CASSSERSSYNEQFF. CDR3 in DNA: TGTGCCAGCAGCTCCGAGCGGAGCTCCTACAATGAGCAGTTCTTC.

This clone came up a few times. V gene TRBV7-8 combines with J gene TRBJ1-6; D gene unclear. CDR3 size: 16 residues. V lost 5 bases, J lost 8 bases, and 19 bases lay in between. Germline lookup yields CDR1 SGHVS and CDR2 FQNEAQ. In DNA, the CDR3 is TGTGCCAGCAGCCCGGAGGTGGAGAGGGCTGATTCACCCCTCCACTTT. This codes for CASSPEVERADSPLHF.

The V and J genes are TRBV6-5 and TRBJ2-2, with 7 positions matching TRBD2. Germline V lookup: CDR1 MNHEY, CDR2 SVGAGI. The CDR3 runs 15 residues. The J segment lost 0 bases and the V segment lost 7 bases, leaving 5 bases of the junction unmatched. The CDR3 loop is CASIQTSTNTGELFF. The CDR3 coding sequence is TGTGCCAGCATCCAGACTAGCACGAACACCGGGGAGCTGTTTTTT.

This chain joins TRBV5-1 and TRBJ1-1, with D tentatively TRBD1 (6 bases). Germline lookup yields CDR1 SGHRS and CDR2 YFSETQ. The V and J ends lost 1 base and 4 bases respectively, with 14 bases between them. The CDR3 extends over 15 amino acids. CDR3 coding DNA: TGCGCCAGCAGCTTGAGTCAGGGGTGGACCACTGAAGCTTTCTTT. Amino acids: CASSLSQGWTTEAFF.

The V gene is TRBV7-8, the J gene TRBJ2-7; maybe TRBD1 (7 bases). Germline values: CDR1 SGHVS, CDR2 FQNEAQ. Trimming stripped 6 bases from V and 6 bases from J, with 12 bases between. This CDR3 is 12 amino acids long. The CDR3 DNA reads TGTGCCAGCAGACAGGGGAGGCGCGAGCAGTACTTC. Its translation: CASRQGRREQYF.

This clone was picked up one time. The J gene is TRBJ2-1, the V gene TRBV4-3; no clear D gene. V gave up 0 bases and J gave up 2 bases, with 8 bases separating them. The CDR3 loop spans 15 amino acids. Germline V lookup: CDR1 LGHNA, CDR2 YSLEER. CDR3: CASSQDSLAYNEQFF. In DNA form, the CDR3 reads TGCGCCAGCAGCCAAGATTCCCTCGCCTACAATGAGCAGTTCTTC.

The gene calls are TRBV5-6 and TRBJ1-2; TRBD1 agrees at 7 bases. The CDR3 sequence is 14 residues long. Germline loops: CDR1 SGHDT, CDR2 YYEEEE. After removal of 2 bases from V and 5 bases from J, the junction contained 6 bases not matched to a gene. The CDR3 DNA reads TGTGCCAGCAGCTTCCAAGCAGGGGGATATGGCTACACCTTC. Translating gives CASSFQAGGYGYTF.

This chain links TRBV29-1 with TRBJ2-1, with 8 bases aligning to TRBD2. Germline CDR1 and CDR2: SQVTM and ANQGSEA. The CDR3 totals 17 residues. Trimming at V came to 7 bases and at J to 3 bases, leaving 17 bases not matched to a gene. CDR3 nucleotide sequence: TGCAGCGCCCTCGGGGGGGAGGAAGCTGAGAGCTACAATGAGCAGTTCTTC. Its translation: CSALGGEEAESYNEQFF.

CDR3 residues: CASSLTGPAEAFF. The CDR3 DNA follows: TGTGCCAGCAGCTTAACAGGTCCAGCGGAAGCTTTCTTT. V is TRBV7-3 and J is TRBJ1-1, with D unclear. V lost 0 bases to trimming and J lost 8 bases, with 10 bases between them. This CDR3 spans 13 amino acids. CDR1 SGHTA and CDR2 FQGTGA come from the germline V gene.

This rearrangement joins TRBV3-1 (or the pseudogene TRBV3-2) to TRBJ1-4; 7 positions agree with TRBD1. The germline CDR1 and CDR2 sequences are LGHDT and YNNKEL (reference sequence). The CDR3 is 15 residues long. V shed 0 bases, J shed 7 bases, and the junction held 5 bases outside the gene matches. In DNA form, the CDR3 reads TGTGCCAGCAGCCAAGATACAGGGGCAGGTGAAAAACTGTTTTTT. Translating gives CASSQDTGAGEKLFF.

The V and J genes are TRBV18 and TRBJ2-5; TRBD2 is a possible D gene (5 bases). V lost 4 bases to trimming and J lost 3 bases, with 12 bases between them. The CDR3 length is 14 residues. The germline V gene encodes CDR1 KGHSH and CDR2 LQKENI. For the CDR3, the DNA is TGTGCCAGCTCACTAGATCTAGCAGAAGAGACCCAGTACTTC. Its translation: CASSLDLAEETQYF.

The CDR3 is CASSSGEGTGGFF. The DNA of the CDR3 is TGTGCCAGCAGCTCCGGCGAAGGGACAGGCGGATTTTTT. The rearrangement joins TRBV28 to TRBJ1-4; 8 nucleotides align to TRBD1. Per germline, CDR1 MDHEN and CDR2 SYDVKM. V was pared by 6 bases and J by 17 bases, with 14 bases of the junction left unmatched. This CDR3 has 13 amino acids. Combining the CDR3 with reference TRBV28 and TRBJ1-4 gives the whole variable domain DVKVTQSSRYLVKRTGEKVFLECVQDMDHENMFWYRQDPGLGLRLIYFSYDVKMKEKGDIPEGYSVSREKKERFSLILESASTNQTSMYLCASSSGEGTGGFFGSGTQLSVL.

This chain joins TRBV30 and TRBJ2-7, with TRBD2 identical over 10 bases. CDR1 is GTSNPN and CDR2 is SVGIG in the germline V gene (reference sequence). The CDR3 extends over 15 amino acids. V shed 0 bases and J 4 bases; nucleotides not matched to a gene: 6. CDR3 amino acids: CAWSVMLAGVYEQYF. CDR3 in DNA: TGTGCCTGGAGTGTAATGCTAGCGGGAGTGTACGAGCAGTACTTC.

This clone was picked up one time. The chain employs TRBV7-2 and TRBJ2-7, with TRBD2 matching over 12 bases. The V and J ends lost 1 base and 2 bases, in that order; junction bases with no gene match: 6. CDR1 and CDR2 from the germline V gene are SGHTA and FQGNSA. This CDR3 comprises 17 residues. The CDR3 protein is CASSLGLSSGRAYEQYF. CDR3 DNA sequence: TGTGCCAGCAGCTTAGGTTTATCTAGCGGGAGGGCCTACGAGCAGTACTTC. The entire variable domain, with the rest obtained from reference TRBV7-2 and TRBJ2-7, is as follows: GAGVSQSPSNKVTEKGKDVELRCDPISGHTALYWYRQSLGQGLEFLIYFQGNSAPDKSGLPSDRFSAERTGGSVSTLTIQRTQQEDSAVYLCASSLGLSSGRAYEQYFGPGTRLTVT.

This clone was seen just once. The J gene is TRBJ2-3, the V gene TRBV7-3, with D possibly TRBD1 on 6 matching bases. There are 14 residues in the CDR3. CDR1 is SGHTA, CDR2 FQGTGA, per germline. V lost 2 bases, J lost 5 bases, and 11 bases lay in between. Written as DNA, the CDR3 is TGTGCCAGCAGCTTATCAGGGGCGGGAGATACGCAGTATTTT. This sequence encodes CASSLSGAGDTQYF. Full variable domain (missing parts from reference TRBV7-3 and TRBJ2-3): GAGVSQTPSNKVTEKGKYVELRCDPISGHTALYWYRQSLGQGPEFLIYFQGTGAADDSGLPNDRFFAVRPEGSVSTLKIQRTERGDSAVYLCASSLSGAGDTQYFGPGTRLTVL.

The gene calls are TRBV7-9 and TRBJ1-2; 7 bases match TRBD1. Per the germline V gene, CDR1 is SEHNR and CDR2 is FQNEAQ (reference sequence). With 1 base clipped from V and 1 base from J, the junction kept 6 bases outside the gene matches. CDR3 length equals 16 residues. DNA of the CDR3: TGTGCCAGCAGCTTAGACGCCGGGACAGTTAACTATGGCTACACCTTC. It codes for CASSLDAGTVNYGYTF.

The chain employs TRBV7-9 and TRBJ1-3; D might be TRBD1 (5 bases). The CDR3 consists of 16 residues. In germline, CDR1 is SEHNR, CDR2 FQNEAQ (reference sequence). Trimming cost V 6 bases and J 4 bases, with 19 bases left between them. CDR3 in DNA: TGTGCCAGCAGGACCAGCAGGGAAAAGGCGGGAAACACCATATATTTT. It translates to CASRTSREKAGNTIYF.

This clone has just one count. The V and J genes are TRBV3-1 (or the pseudogene TRBV3-2) and TRBJ2-7; TRBD2 matches at 10 bases. Germline-derived CDR1 and CDR2 are LGHDT and YNNKEL (reference sequence). V shed 5 bases and J 6 bases; nucleotides not matched to a gene: 19. The CDR3 contains 18 residues. The chain's CDR3 is CASSARPGSGRAHGEQYF. The CDR3 DNA reads as TGTGCCAGCAGCGCCCGACCCGGGAGCGGGAGGGCCCACGGCGAGCAGTACTTC.

The sample holds a few counts of this clone. The V call is TRBV5-4, the J call TRBJ2-1; 14 positions agree with TRBD2. Germline CDR1 SGHNT, CDR2 YYREEE (reference sequence). The J segment lost 1 base and the V segment lost 2 bases, leaving 8 bases of the junction unmatched. CDR3 size: 19 residues. The CDR3 DNA is TGTGCCAGCAGCTTTTTTGGGACTAGCGGGAGTCTGTCCTACAATGAGCAGTTCTTC. Residues: CASSFFGTSGSLSYNEQFF.